The clone carrying this T cell receptor (beta chain) came up many times. These data belong to a study of blood T cell repertoires in COVID-19. The assay was immunoSEQ multiplex PCR, and TCRdb's table has in-frame clones only and misses some. Of about 210,000 clones listed, 80% to 90% are singletons. Material for sequencing was peripheral blood. This clonotype was sampled from a woman aged 45-59 years with active or convalescent COVID-19.

The CDR3 DNA sequence: TGTGCCAGCAGCGCGGGTGGCTCTGGGGCCAACGTCCTGACTTTC. It specifies CASSAGGSGANVLTF. The V call is TRBV2, the J call TRBJ2-6; TRBD2 is a possible D gene (5 bases). Germline CDR1 is SNHLY and CDR2 is FYNNEI. This CDR3 region has 15 residues. With 6 bases removed from V and 0 bases from J, the gap between germline ends came to 9 bases.